This T cell receptor beta chain was sequenced for a study of B cell selection in AIRE deficiency. Conventional CD4 T cells were sorted as CD4+CD127+ cells. V gave up 1 base and J gave up 0 bases, with 11 bases separating them. Germline CDR1 MGHRA, CDR2 YSYEKL. The CDR3 loop spans 16 amino acids. Repertoires were generated with immunoSEQ multiplex PCR, while TCRdb's copy carries only in-frame clones and drops some. The sample lists about 25,000 clones, approximately 97% occurring once. On this clone itself: Its matching antigen is unknown.

Notes on the study in general: Only TCRbeta was sequenced; roughly 38% of shared healthy Treg sequences appeared in Tconv. Patient Tconv and Treg cells showed healthy-like TCRBV usage, CDR3 length, diversity. About 30.6% of healthy-shared Treg sequences were found among patient Tconv cells. Shorter CDR3s marked shared Treg sequences, biased toward few non-templated insertions.

The chain has TRBV4-1 and TRBJ2-3; D ambiguous. This TCR came from a human donor with AIRE deficiency. The sequenced material came from conventional CD4+ T cells sorted from PBMCs. Here the CDR3 reads CASSQVDLISTDTQYF. In DNA form, the CDR3 reads TGCGCCAGCAGCCAAGTCGACTTGATAAGCACAGATACGCAGTATTTT.